The 8 T cell receptor beta chains below come from one sample, sequenced in a study of early T cells in non-severe SARS-CoV-2 infection. TCRdb redid the calling of the 5' RACE reads with MiXCR, one entry per CDR3 protein. The sample lists some 75,000 distinct CDR3 sequences, roughly 15% occurring once. Sequencing was carried out using whole blood. These receptors all come from an adult who was a healthcare worker with PCR-confirmed SARS-CoV-2 infection or an uninfected control (not recorded which).

The chain has TRBV30 and TRBJ2-5, with 10 bases lining up with TRBD2. The CDR3 is 18 amino acids. Germline V CDR1 and CDR2: GTSNPN, SVGIG (reference sequence). Trimming cost V 0 bases and J 2 bases; bases outside gene matches: 12. The CDR3 nucleotides read TGTGCCTGGAGTGTAGGGGCTAGCGGGGGCATCCCTCAAGAGACCCAGTACTTC. It codes for CAWSVGASGGIPQETQYF.

In the case of this clonotype: A much larger clone differs by one base, so this may be a read error. The CDR3 protein is CASSSGGAQGVNQPQHF. CDR3 coding DNA: TGTGCCAGCAGTTCTGGGGGGGCGCAGGGGGTCAATCAGCCCCAGCATTTT. This chain connects TRBV27 to TRBJ1-5, with 7 bases that match TRBD1. This CDR3 spans 17 amino acids. Per germline, CDR1 MNHEY and CDR2 SMNVEV (reference sequence). J lost 3 bases, V lost 4 bases, and 12 bases had no gene match.

In its sample, this clonotype was seen a few times. The rearrangement links TRBV29-1 to TRBJ1-2; 8 bases align to TRBD1. This CDR3 is built from 14 residues. With 5 bases clipped from V and 0 bases from J, the junction kept 5 bases outside the gene matches. CDR1 is SQVTM and CDR2 is ANQGSEA in the germline V gene. The CDR3, as DNA: TGCAGCGTTCGGGACAGGAGGACTAACTATGGCTACACCTTC. Translating it yields CSVRDRRTNYGYTF.

The CDR3 region is CASSLGIQGTTDTQYF. The CDR3 DNA reads TGTGCCAGCAGCTTAGGTATACAGGGGACCACAGATACGCAGTATTTT. The chain couples TRBV7-6 to TRBJ2-3; 7 bases are shared with TRBD1. The germline V gene encodes CDR1 SGHVS and CDR2 FNYEAQ. The CDR3 sequence is 16 residues long. V lost 1 base and J lost 2; bases outside the gene matches: 6. The full variable domain, completed using reference TRBV7-6 and TRBJ2-3, is GAGVSQSPRYKVTKRGQDVALRCDPISGHVSLYWYRQALGQGPEFLTYFNYEAQQDKSGLPNDRFSAERPEGSISTLTIQRTEQRDSAMYRCASSLGIQGTTDTQYFGPGTRLTVL.

This chain uses TRBV6-6 with TRBJ2-1, with a possible D match to TRBD1 (5 bases). Between the trimmed V and J ends, which lost 1 base and 4 bases, there was a span of 14 bases. This CDR3 region has 16 residues. Germline V gene sequence: CDR1 MNHNY, CDR2 SVGAGI (reference sequence). This CDR3 is CASSYFSRASYNEQFF. The CDR3 region has the DNA TGTGCCAGCAGTTACTTTAGCAGGGCCTCTTACAATGAGCAGTTCTTC.

This clonotype has a count of ten or more. The chain employs TRBV10-3 and TRBJ1-1; 7 nucleotides match TRBD1. The V gene end was trimmed by 6 bases and the J gene end by 1 base; junction bases not matched to a gene: 11. The germline V gene has CDR1 ENHRY and CDR2 SYGVKD. The CDR3 is 16 amino acids. This chain's CDR3 is CAISGGQKRGNTEAFF. CDR3 DNA: TGTGCCATCAGCGGGGGACAGAAGAGGGGGAACACTGAAGCTTTCTTT.

The chain links TRBV6-5 to TRBJ2-2; D is perhaps TRBD1 (6 bases). CDR3 size: 16 residues. Germline V gene sequence: CDR1 MNHEY, CDR2 SVGAGI. The V end lost 6 bases, the J end lost 0 bases, and 14 bases lay between the germline ends. CDR3 region: CASSISGVANTGELFF. Here the CDR3 DNA reads TGTGCCAGCAGCATCTCAGGGGTCGCGAACACCGGGGAGCTGTTTTTT.

This clonotype has just a few counts. This rearrangement joins TRBV10-3 to TRBJ1-1, with no clear D. Germline CDR1 ENHRY, CDR2 SYGVKD. Deletions cut 6 bases from V and 4 bases from J, with 12 bases between. This CDR3 region has 13 residues. CDR3: CAIRSPSGTEAFF. The CDR3 DNA is TGTGCCATCAGATCCCCTTCGGGCACTGAAGCTTTCTTT.